The T cell receptor (beta chain) described here comes from a study of OX40 agonist ivuxolimab in advanced cancers. Autoimmune disease history or systemic immunosuppression was exclusionary. Profiling relied on immunoSEQ multiplex PCR, and the TCRdb table lists in-frame clones only, not all of them. The profile shows some 70,000 clones, roughly 80% of them singletons. The germline V and J ends were trimmed by 6 bases and 2 bases, with 10 bases remaining between them. From germline, CDR1 is SNHLY and CDR2 FYNNEI. The length of the CDR3 is 14 residues. This chain joins TRBV2 and TRBJ1-4; possibly TRBD1 for D (5 bases). Material: CD4+ or CD8+ T cells sorted from blood, obtained in a trial of the OX40 agonist ivuxolimab. The clonotype originates from an adult with an advanced solid tumor such as melanoma, head and neck, liver or kidney cancer. The CDR3 protein is CASRPGRTNEKLFF. The CDR3 DNA follows: TGTGCCAGCAGACCGGGACGGACTAATGAAAAACTGTTTTTT.